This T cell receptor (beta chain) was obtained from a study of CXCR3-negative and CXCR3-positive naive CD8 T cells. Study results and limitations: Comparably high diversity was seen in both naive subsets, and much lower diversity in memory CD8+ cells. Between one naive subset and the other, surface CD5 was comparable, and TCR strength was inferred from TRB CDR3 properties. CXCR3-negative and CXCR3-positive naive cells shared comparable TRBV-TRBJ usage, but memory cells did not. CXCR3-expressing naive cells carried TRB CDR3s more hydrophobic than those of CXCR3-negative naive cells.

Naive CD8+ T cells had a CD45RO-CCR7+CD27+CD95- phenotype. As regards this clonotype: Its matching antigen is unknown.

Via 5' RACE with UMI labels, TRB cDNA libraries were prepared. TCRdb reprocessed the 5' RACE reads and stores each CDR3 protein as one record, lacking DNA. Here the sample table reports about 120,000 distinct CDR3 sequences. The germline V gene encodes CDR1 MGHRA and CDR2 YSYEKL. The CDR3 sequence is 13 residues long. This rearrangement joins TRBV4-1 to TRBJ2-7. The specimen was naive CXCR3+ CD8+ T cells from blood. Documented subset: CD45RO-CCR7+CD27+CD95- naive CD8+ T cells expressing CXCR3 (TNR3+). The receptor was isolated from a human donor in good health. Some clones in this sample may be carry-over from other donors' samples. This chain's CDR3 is CASSQGRSYEQYF.